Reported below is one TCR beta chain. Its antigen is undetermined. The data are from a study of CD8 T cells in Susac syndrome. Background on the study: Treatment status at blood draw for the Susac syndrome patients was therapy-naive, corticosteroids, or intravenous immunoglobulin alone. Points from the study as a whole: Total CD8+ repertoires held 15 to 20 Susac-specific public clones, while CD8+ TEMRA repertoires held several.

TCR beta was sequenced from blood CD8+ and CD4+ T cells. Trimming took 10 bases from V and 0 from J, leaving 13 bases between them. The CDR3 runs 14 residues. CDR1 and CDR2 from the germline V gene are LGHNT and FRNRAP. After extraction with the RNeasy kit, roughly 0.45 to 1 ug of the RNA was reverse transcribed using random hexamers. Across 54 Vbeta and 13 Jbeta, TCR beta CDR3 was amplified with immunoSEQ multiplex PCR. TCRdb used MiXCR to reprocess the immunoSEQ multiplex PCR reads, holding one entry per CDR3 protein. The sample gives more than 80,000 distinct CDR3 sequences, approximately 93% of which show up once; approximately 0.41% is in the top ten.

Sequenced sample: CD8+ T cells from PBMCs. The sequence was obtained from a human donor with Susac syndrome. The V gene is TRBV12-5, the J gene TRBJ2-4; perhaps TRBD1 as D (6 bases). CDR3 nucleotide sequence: TGTGCTACCCGGACAGAATTAGCCAAAAACATTCAGTACTTC. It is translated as CATRTELAKNIQYF.